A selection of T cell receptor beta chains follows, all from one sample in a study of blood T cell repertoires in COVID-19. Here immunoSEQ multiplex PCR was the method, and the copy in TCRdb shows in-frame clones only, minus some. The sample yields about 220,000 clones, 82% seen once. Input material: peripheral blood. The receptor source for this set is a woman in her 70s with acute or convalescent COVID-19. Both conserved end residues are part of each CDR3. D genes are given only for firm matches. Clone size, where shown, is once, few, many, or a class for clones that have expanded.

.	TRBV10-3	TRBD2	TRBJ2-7	TGTGCCATCAGTGAGGGGACTAGCGGGGCCTACGAGCAGTACTTC	CAISEGTSGAYEQYF
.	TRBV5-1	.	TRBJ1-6	TGCGCCAGCAGCCACAGGGAGAGCTCCTATAATTCACCCCTCCACTTT	CASSHRESSYNSPLHF
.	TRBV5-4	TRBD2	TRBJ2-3	TGTGCCAGCAGCTTGGGAGCGGGGGGGCCGACAGATACGCAGTATTTT	CASSLGAGGPTDTQYF
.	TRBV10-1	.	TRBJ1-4	TGCGCCAGCTTGAGGTTTCCAACTAATGAAAAACTGTTTTTT	CASLRFPTNEKLFF
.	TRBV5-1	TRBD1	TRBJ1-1	TGCGCCAGCAGCCTAAACCAGGGGGCTGGCCTAGAAGCTTTCTTT	CASSLNQGAGLEAFF
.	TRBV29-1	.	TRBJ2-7	TGCAGCGTTGAGGAGGGCGAGCAGTACTTC	CSVEEGEQYF
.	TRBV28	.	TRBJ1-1	TGTGCCAGCAGCTCAATCGGGACTGCGAACACTGAAGCTTTCTTT	CASSSIGTANTEAFF
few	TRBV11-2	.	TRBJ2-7	TGTGCCAGCAGCTTCGGGAGCGCAGCCTACGAGCAGTACTTC	CASSFGSAAYEQYF
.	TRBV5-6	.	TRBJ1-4	TGTGCCAGCAGCTTGGACACAACTAATGAAAAACTGTTTTTT	CASSLDTTNEKLFF
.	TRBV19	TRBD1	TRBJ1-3	TGTGCCAGTAGTCTCCGGGACAGGGGCTCTGGAAACACCATATATTTT	CASSLRDRGSGNTIYF
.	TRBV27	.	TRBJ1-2	TGTGCCAGCAGAGGAACAGGAGTCTATGGCTACACCTTC	CASRGTGVYGYTF
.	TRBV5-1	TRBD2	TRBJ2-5	TGCGCCAGCAGCTTGGTGGCGGGGGGGCCTTGGGAGACCCAGTACTTC	CASSLVAGGPWETQYF
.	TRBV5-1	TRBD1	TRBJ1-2	TGCGCCAGCAGCTTGGCCGGGGACAGGGTGGAAGGCTACACCTTC	CASSLAGDRVEGYTF
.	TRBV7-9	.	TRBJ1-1	TGTGCCAGCGGACCGGGACACTCGAACACTGAAGCTTTCTTT	CASGPGHSNTEAFF
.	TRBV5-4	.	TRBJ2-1	TGTGCCAGCAGCTTGGAAGTCGTCAGGGGCAATGAGCAGTTCTTC	CASSLEVVRGNEQFF
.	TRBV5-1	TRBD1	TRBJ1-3	TGCGCCAGCAGCTTGGACACCTCGGACAGGGGAACCATATATTTT	CASSLDTSDRGTIYF
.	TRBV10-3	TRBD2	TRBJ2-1	TGTGCCATCAGTGATTGGGCGGGGGGGACACAGGAGCAGTTCTTC	CAISDWAGGTQEQFF
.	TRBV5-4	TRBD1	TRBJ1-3	TGTGCCAGCAGCATCTACAGGGGATCTGGAAACACCATATATTTT	CASSIYRGSGNTIYF
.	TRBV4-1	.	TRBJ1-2	TGCGCCAGCAGCCAAGGGGCGGGGTCGGACTATGGCTACACCTTC	CASSQGAGSDYGYTF
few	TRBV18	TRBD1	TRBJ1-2	TGTGCCAGCTCACTACAGGGGGCTTGGGGCTACACCTTC	CASSLQGAWGYTF
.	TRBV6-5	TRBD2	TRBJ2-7	TGTGCCAGCAGTTACAGAGTAGCGGGGGTCTACGAGCAGTACTTC	CASSYRVAGVYEQYF
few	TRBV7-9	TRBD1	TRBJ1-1	TGTGCCAGCAGGGCTGTCGGGACAGGGAACACTGAAGCTTTCTTT	CASRAVGTGNTEAFF
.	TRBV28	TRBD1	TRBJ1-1	TGTGCCATACACGGGACAGGGGGGACTGAAGCTTTCTTT	CAIHGTGGTEAFF
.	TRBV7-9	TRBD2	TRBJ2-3	TGTGCCAGCAGCCCAGGCGGGGGGGCTCGGGCAGATACGCAGTATTTT	CASSPGGGARADTQYF
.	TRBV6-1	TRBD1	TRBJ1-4	TGTGCCAGCAGTGAAGCGACAGGACAGGGCCTGTTTTTT	CASSEATGQGLFF
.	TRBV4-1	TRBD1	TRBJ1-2	TGCGCCAGCAGCCAAGGACAGGGGGCTCTTCTTTACTACTATGGCTACACCTTC	CASSQGQGALLYYYGYTF
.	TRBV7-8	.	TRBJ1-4	TGTGCCAGCATCCGGGACGAGCCTACGGGAAGTGAAAAACTGTTTTTT	CASIRDEPTGSEKLFF
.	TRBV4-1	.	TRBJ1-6	TGCGCCAGCAGCCAAGATCGACGGCAGGGGCCCGGCACCCTCCACTTT	CASSQDRRQGPGTLHF
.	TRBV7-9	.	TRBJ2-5	TGTGCCAGCAGCTTAGTTGGCAAGGAGAAACAGTACTTC	CASSLVGKEKQYF
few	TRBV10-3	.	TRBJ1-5	TGTGCCATCAGTGAGTCGAGGGCAGAATATCAGCCCCAGCATTTT	CAISESRAEYQPQHF
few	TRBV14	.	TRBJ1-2	TGTGCCAGCAGCCCCCTGGACAGAGCCAACTATGGCTACACCTTC	CASSPLDRANYGYTF
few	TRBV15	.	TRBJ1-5	TGTGCCACCAGCAGAGATCGGGCGGGTCGCAATCAGCCCCAGCATTTT	CATSRDRAGRNQPQHF
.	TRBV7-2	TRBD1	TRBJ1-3	TGTGCCAGCAGCTTAGCGCCGGGACAGCTCTCTGGAAACACCATATATTTT	CASSLAPGQLSGNTIYF
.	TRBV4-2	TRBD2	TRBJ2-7	TGTGCCAGCAGCCAAGGGACTAGCGGAAGGTACGAGCAGTACTTC	CASSQGTSGRYEQYF
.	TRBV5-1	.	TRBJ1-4	TGCGCCAGCAGCTTGGAGCGCTCAACTAATGAAAAACTGTTTTTT	CASSLERSTNEKLFF
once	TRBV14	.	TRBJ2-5	TGTGCCAGCAGCCAAAAGCAGGGGATTCAAGAGACCCAGTACTTC	CASSQKQGIQETQYF
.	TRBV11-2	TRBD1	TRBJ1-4	TGTGCCAGCAGCTTAAGACAGGGGGCTTATGAAAAACTGTTTTTT	CASSLRQGAYEKLFF
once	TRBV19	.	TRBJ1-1	TGTGCCAGTAGTATTTTTACAGGTGGTGAAGCTTTCTTT	CASSIFTGGEAFF
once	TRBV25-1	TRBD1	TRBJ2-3	TGTGCCAGCAGTGGTAGCCTGGGACAGGGCACAGATACGCAGTATTTT	CASSGSLGQGTDTQYF
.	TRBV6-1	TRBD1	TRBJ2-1	TGTGCCAGCAGTGAAGCGTTACAGGGGGCGCAGGGTGAGCAGTTCTTC	CASSEALQGAQGEQFF
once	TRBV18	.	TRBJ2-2	TGTGCCAGCTCACCGCCAGAGAACACCGGGGAGCTGTTTTTT	CASSPPENTGELFF
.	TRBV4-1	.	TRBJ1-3	TGCGCCAGCAGCCAAGCAGGCTCTGGAAACACCATATATTTT	CASSQAGSGNTIYF
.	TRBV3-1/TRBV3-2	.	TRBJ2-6	TGTGCCAGCAGGCTACTTGGGGCCAACGTCCTGACTTTC	CASRLLGANVLTF
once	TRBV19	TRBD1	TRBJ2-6	TGTGCCAGCCATACAGGGGGCTTATCTGGGGCCAACGTCCTGACTTTC	CASHTGGLSGANVLTF
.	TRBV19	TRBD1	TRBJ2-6	TGTGCCAGTACAGACCGGACAGGGACTGGGGCCAACGTCCTGACTTTC	CASTDRTGTGANVLTF
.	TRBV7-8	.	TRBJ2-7	TGTGCCAGCAGCTTGGGCCGGATGTCCTACGAGCAGTACTTC	CASSLGRMSYEQYF
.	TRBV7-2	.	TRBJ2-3	TGTGCCAGCAGCTTAGCACTACAGGGAACCACAGATACGCAGTATTTT	CASSLALQGTTDTQYF
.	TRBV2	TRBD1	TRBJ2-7	TGTGCCAGCAGTGAAGATGGGGCAGGGGGTTCCTACGAGCAGTACTTC	CASSEDGAGGSYEQYF